A selection of T cell receptor beta chains follows, all from one sample in a study of T cell repertoires in cytomegalovirus infection. MiXCR, run by TCRdb on the reads, gives a single entry per CDR3 protein. The sample records roughly 500,000 distinct CDR3 sequences, approximately 15% being singletons. Sequenced material: CD8+ T cells from PBMCs. These receptors were taken from a human donor in good health (CMV status not recorded). Some clones in this sample may be carry-over from other donors' samples. Each CDR3 is given with its conserved first and last residue. A D gene is named only where the DNA matches it firmly. For some rows the clone size is stated as once, few or many, or as a class when expanded; others skip it.

D gene: NA
V gene: TRBV27
J gene: TRBJ2-7
clone size: NA
CDR3 protein: CASSSTGRLYEQYF
CDR3 DNA: TGTGCCAGCAGTTCGACAGGGAGGCTGTACGAGCAGTACTTC

D gene: NA
V gene: TRBV4-1
J gene: TRBJ2-1
clone size: many
CDR3 protein: CASSLFGSNEQFF
CDR3 DNA: TGCGCCAGCAGCCTTTTTGGGAGCAATGAGCAGTTCTTC

D gene: TRBD2
V gene: TRBV7-9
J gene: TRBJ2-7
clone size: few
CDR3 protein: CASSSGTSGRDEQYF
CDR3 DNA: TGTGCCAGCAGCTCAGGGACTAGCGGGAGGGACGAGCAGTACTTC

D gene: NA
V gene: TRBV12-3/TRBV12-4
J gene: TRBJ1-1
clone size: few
CDR3 protein: CASAPGRDTEAFF
CDR3 DNA: TGTGCCAGCGCCCCGGGGAGGGACACTGAAGCTTTCTTT

D gene: TRBD1
V gene: TRBV7-8
J gene: TRBJ1-5
clone size: many
CDR3 protein: CASSLGTGGQPQRHF
CDR3 DNA: TGTGCCAGCAGCTTAGGGACAGGGGGTCAGCCCCAGCGGCATTTT

D gene: NA
V gene: TRBV14
J gene: TRBJ1-2
clone size: few
CDR3 protein: CASSQDSGDYGYTF
CDR3 DNA: TGTGCCAGCAGCCAAGATTCAGGGGATTATGGCTACACCTTC

D gene: TRBD1
V gene: TRBV28
J gene: TRBJ1-1
clone size: NA
CDR3 protein: CASSSRGRGEAFF
CDR3 DNA: TGTGCCAGCAGTTCCAGGGGGCGAGGTGAAGCTTTCTTT

D gene: TRBD1
V gene: TRBV5-4
J gene: TRBJ1-1
clone size: NA
CDR3 protein: CASSLRGQGGPEAFF
CDR3 DNA: TGTGCCAGCAGCTTGAGGGGGCAGGGAGGGCCTGAAGCTTTCTTT

D gene: TRBD2
V gene: TRBV5-4
J gene: TRBJ2-5
clone size: few
CDR3 protein: CASSLAKGLAEARVGETQYF
CDR3 DNA: TGTGCCAGCAGCTTGGCCAAGGGACTAGCGGAGGCCAGGGTGGGAGAGACCCAGTACTTC

D gene: NA
V gene: TRBV12-3/TRBV12-4
J gene: TRBJ1-5
clone size: many
CDR3 protein: CASSSSSLGNQPQHF
CDR3 DNA: TGTGCCAGCAGTAGTAGTTCCCTCGGCAATCAGCCCCAGCATTTT

D gene: NA
V gene: TRBV9
J gene: TRBJ2-5
clone size: NA
CDR3 protein: CASSPGRVGETQYF
CDR3 DNA: TGTGCCAGCAGCCCCGGCAGGGTGGGAGAGACCCAGTACTTC

D gene: NA
V gene: TRBV5-1
J gene: TRBJ1-1
clone size: few
CDR3 protein: CASSLAGQPGTEAFF
CDR3 DNA: TGCGCCAGCAGCTTGGCCGGGCAGCCCGGCACTGAAGCTTTCTTT

D gene: NA
V gene: TRBV20-1
J gene: TRBJ2-1
clone size: NA
CDR3 protein: CSARFKAFYNEQFF
CDR3 DNA: TGCAGTGCTAGGTTCAAGGCATTTTACAATGAGCAGTTCTTC

D gene: NA
V gene: TRBV20-1
J gene: TRBJ1-5
clone size: NA
CDR3 protein: CSARGVGTFNQPQHF
CDR3 DNA: TGCAGTGCTAGAGGGGTGGGGACGTTCAATCAGCCCCAGCATTTT

D gene: NA
V gene: TRBV12-3/TRBV12-4
J gene: TRBJ2-1
clone size: many
CDR3 protein: CASNPFSGAPNEQFF
CDR3 DNA: TGTGCCAGCAACCCTTTTAGCGGCGCACCCAATGAGCAGTTCTTC

D gene: TRBD2
V gene: TRBV29-1
J gene: TRBJ2-1
clone size: NA
CDR3 protein: CSVEGLAGEQEQFF
CDR3 DNA: TGCAGCGTAGAGGGACTAGCGGGAGAACAGGAGCAGTTCTTC

D gene: NA
V gene: TRBV12-3/TRBV12-4
J gene: TRBJ2-7
clone size: NA
CDR3 protein: CASSYEGYYEQYF
CDR3 DNA: TGTGCCAGCAGTTATGAGGGGTATTACGAGCAGTACTTC

D gene: NA
V gene: TRBV12-3/TRBV12-4
J gene: TRBJ2-5
clone size: many
CDR3 protein: CASRTGAQETQYF
CDR3 DNA: TGTGCCAGCAGAACCGGGGCCCAAGAGACCCAGTACTTC

D gene: NA
V gene: TRBV7-8
J gene: TRBJ1-1
clone size: many
CDR3 protein: CASSLAEGQGGAFF
CDR3 DNA: TGTGCCAGCAGCTTAGCGGAGGGGCAGGGTGGAGCTTTCTTT

D gene: NA
V gene: TRBV7-2
J gene: TRBJ1-1
clone size: many
CDR3 protein: CASSLARSKYTEAFF
CDR3 DNA: TGTGCCAGCAGCTTAGCGCGGAGTAAGTACACTGAAGCTTTCTTT

D gene: TRBD2
V gene: TRBV12-3/TRBV12-4
J gene: TRBJ2-1
clone size: few
CDR3 protein: CASSIPGLAGGYNEQFF
CDR3 DNA: TGTGCCAGCAGTATACCGGGACTAGCGGGGGGTTACAATGAGCAGTTCTTC

D gene: NA
V gene: TRBV24-1
J gene: TRBJ1-1
clone size: NA
CDR3 protein: CATSDSQGPEAFF
CDR3 DNA: TGTGCCACCAGTGATTCACAGGGCCCTGAAGCTTTCTTT

D gene: TRBD2
V gene: TRBV12-3/TRBV12-4
J gene: TRBJ2-7
clone size: many
CDR3 protein: CASSSSGRYEQYF
CDR3 DNA: TGTGCCAGCAGCTCCAGCGGGAGGTACGAGCAGTACTTC

D gene: NA
V gene: TRBV4-1
J gene: TRBJ1-5
clone size: few
CDR3 protein: CASSSIKGNQPQHF
CDR3 DNA: TGCGCCAGCAGCTCAATTAAGGGCAATCAGCCCCAGCATTTT

D gene: NA
V gene: TRBV20-1
J gene: TRBJ2-3
clone size: few
CDR3 protein: CSAPHLAEGVSTDTQYF
CDR3 DNA: TGCAGTGCTCCCCACCTCGCAGAGGGAGTAAGCACAGATACGCAGTATTTT

D gene: TRBD1
V gene: TRBV20-1
J gene: TRBJ1-5
clone size: few
CDR3 protein: CSARATGGGNQPQHF
CDR3 DNA: TGCAGTGCTAGGGCGACAGGGGGTGGCAATCAGCCCCAGCATTTT

D gene: TRBD2
V gene: TRBV2
J gene: TRBJ2-1
clone size: NA
CDR3 protein: CASRADASGSSYNEQFF
CDR3 DNA: TGTGCCAGCAGGGCAGACGCTAGCGGTAGCTCCTACAATGAGCAGTTCTTC

D gene: NA
V gene: TRBV14
J gene: TRBJ2-7
clone size: few
CDR3 protein: CASSQDKIRLSPTYEQYF
CDR3 DNA: TGTGCCAGCAGCCAAGATAAAATTAGGCTTTCGCCAACCTACGAGCAGTACTTC

D gene: TRBD2
V gene: TRBV5-1
J gene: TRBJ2-2
clone size: few
CDR3 protein: CASSQGLAGLWELFF
CDR3 DNA: TGCGCCAGCAGCCAGGGACTAGCGGGACTCTGGGAGCTGTTTTTT

D gene: NA
V gene: TRBV7-2
J gene: TRBJ2-7
clone size: many
CDR3 protein: CASSPTRSLRSEQYF
CDR3 DNA: TGTGCCAGCAGCCCTACTAGGAGCTTGCGTTCCGAGCAGTACTTC

D gene: TRBD2
V gene: TRBV10-3
J gene: TRBJ2-3
clone size: once
CDR3 protein: CAISERTSGGSTDTQYF
CDR3 DNA: TGTGCCATCAGTGAGAGGACTAGCGGGGGAAGCACAGATACGCAGTATTTT

D gene: NA
V gene: TRBV9
J gene: TRBJ2-3
clone size: NA
CDR3 protein: CASSVGRGVDTQYF
CDR3 DNA: TGTGCCAGCAGCGTCGGCAGGGGGGTAGATACGCAGTATTTT

D gene: NA
V gene: TRBV27
J gene: TRBJ2-3
clone size: NA
CDR3 protein: CASSTKRAGTDTQYF
CDR3 DNA: TGTGCCAGCAGCACTAAACGGGCGGGCACAGATACGCAGTATTTT

D gene: NA
V gene: TRBV6-1
J gene: TRBJ2-7
clone size: NA
CDR3 protein: CASSEDGVSYEQYF
CDR3 DNA: TGTGCCAGCAGTGAAGATGGAGTCTCCTACGAGCAGTACTTC

D gene: TRBD1
V gene: TRBV7-2
J gene: TRBJ2-7
clone size: many
CDR3 protein: CASSRDRRYEQYF
CDR3 DNA: TGTGCCAGCAGCCGGGACAGGAGATACGAGCAGTACTTC

D gene: NA
V gene: TRBV12-5
J gene: TRBJ1-2
clone size: many
CDR3 protein: CASGLVIIVGQTDYGYTF
CDR3 DNA: TGTGCTAGTGGTTTGGTAATAATCGTCGGTCAGACTGACTATGGCTACACCTTC

D gene: NA
V gene: TRBV12-3/TRBV12-4
J gene: TRBJ1-6
clone size: NA
CDR3 protein: CDSGDSSSYNSPLHF
CDR3 DNA: TGTGACAGCGGGGACTCGAGCTCCTATAATTCACCCCTCCACTTT

D gene: TRBD2
V gene: TRBV5-1
J gene: TRBJ2-7
clone size: NA
CDR3 protein: CASSLGDGGSNYEQYF
CDR3 DNA: TGCGCCAGCAGCCTGGGTGATGGCGGGAGTAATTACGAGCAGTACTTC

D gene: TRBD1
V gene: TRBV23-1
J gene: TRBJ2-7
clone size: NA
CDR3 protein: CASSPPPGQGSYEQYF
CDR3 DNA: TGCGCCAGCAGTCCCCCACCGGGACAGGGCTCCTACGAGCAGTACTTC

D gene: NA
V gene: TRBV27
J gene: TRBJ2-1
clone size: NA
CDR3 protein: CARSLSKKNEQFF
CDR3 DNA: TGTGCCCGCAGTTTATCGAAAAAAAATGAGCAGTTCTTC

D gene: NA
V gene: TRBV28
J gene: TRBJ1-1
clone size: few
CDR3 protein: CASSLRTEWNTEAFF
CDR3 DNA: TGTGCCAGCAGTTTACGGACAGAATGGAACACTGAAGCTTTCTTT

D gene: TRBD1
V gene: TRBV2
J gene: TRBJ2-6
clone size: many
CDR3 protein: CASKSGQGSPSGANVLTF
CDR3 DNA: TGTGCCAGCAAAAGCGGACAGGGAAGTCCGTCTGGGGCCAACGTCCTGACTTTC

D gene: TRBD1
V gene: TRBV5-6
J gene: TRBJ2-7
clone size: NA
CDR3 protein: CASSFGTGEFEQYF
CDR3 DNA: TGTGCCAGCAGCTTCGGGACAGGGGAGTTCGAGCAGTACTTC

D gene: TRBD2
V gene: TRBV29-1
J gene: TRBJ2-2
clone size: few
CDR3 protein: CSVERGGTGELFF
CDR3 DNA: TGCAGCGTCGAACGGGGGGGCACCGGGGAGCTGTTTTTT

D gene: NA
V gene: TRBV11-2
J gene: TRBJ2-2
clone size: few
CDR3 protein: CASSVDRSGELFF
CDR3 DNA: TGTGCCAGCAGCGTAGACAGGTCCGGGGAGCTGTTTTTT

D gene: TRBD1
V gene: TRBV20-1
J gene: TRBJ1-4
clone size: NA
CDR3 protein: CSARDPGQGNEKLFF
CDR3 DNA: TGCAGTGCTAGAGATCCCGGACAGGGCAATGAAAAACTGTTTTTT

D gene: TRBD2
V gene: TRBV6-5
J gene: TRBJ2-7
clone size: NA
CDR3 protein: CASSYSYPGLAGGAYEQYF
CDR3 DNA: TGTGCCAGCAGTTACTCATATCCGGGACTAGCGGGAGGCGCCTACGAGCAGTACTTC

D gene: NA
V gene: TRBV19
J gene: TRBJ1-2
clone size: NA
CDR3 protein: CASIGERFYGYTF
CDR3 DNA: TGTGCCAGTATTGGGGAAAGGTTCTATGGCTACACCTTC

D gene: TRBD1
V gene: TRBV6-1
J gene: TRBJ2-4
clone size: few
CDR3 protein: CASSGQGNIQYF
CDR3 DNA: TGTGCCAGCAGCGGACAGGGAAACATTCAGTACTTC

D gene: NA
V gene: TRBV7-9
J gene: TRBJ1-1
clone size: NA
CDR3 protein: CASSPAVGVNTEAFF
CDR3 DNA: TGTGCCAGCAGCCCGGCGGTGGGAGTGAACACTGAAGCTTTCTTT